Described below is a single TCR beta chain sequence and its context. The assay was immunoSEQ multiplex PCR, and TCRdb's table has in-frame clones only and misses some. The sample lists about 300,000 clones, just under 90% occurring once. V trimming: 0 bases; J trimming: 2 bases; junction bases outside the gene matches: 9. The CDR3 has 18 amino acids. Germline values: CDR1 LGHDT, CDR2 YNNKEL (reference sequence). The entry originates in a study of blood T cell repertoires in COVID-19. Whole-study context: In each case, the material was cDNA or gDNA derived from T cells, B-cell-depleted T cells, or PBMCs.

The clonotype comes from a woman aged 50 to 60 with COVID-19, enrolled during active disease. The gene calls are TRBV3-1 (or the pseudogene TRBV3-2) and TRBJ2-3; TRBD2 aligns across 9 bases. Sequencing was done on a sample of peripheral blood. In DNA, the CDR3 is TGTGCCAGCAGCCAAGATCTCATGGGGACTAGCTCCACAGATACGCAGTATTTT. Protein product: CASSQDLMGTSSTDTQYF.